A selection of T cell receptor beta chains follows, all from one sample in a study of cytomegalovirus exposure and HLA in healthy donors. TCRdb's copy holds only in-frame clones and misses some; the assay was immunoSEQ multiplex PCR. The table lists 150,000 to 250,000 clones, roughly 78% of them singletons. The specimen was PBMCs. The receptors originated from a woman in her twenties or thirties in good health and CMV-seropositive. CDR3s include the opening cysteine and the closing phenylalanine or tryptophan. Each record gives: V gene, CDR3 protein.

V gene: TRBV4-2
CDR3 protein: CASSPKGQGASNEKLFF

V gene: TRBV30
CDR3 protein: CAWSENTQTGAFF

V gene: TRBV5-1
CDR3 protein: CASSFGRGGQDTQYF

V gene: TRBV6-1
CDR3 protein: CASSRGNTEAFF

V gene: TRBV21-1
CDR3 protein: CASSTRTSGINSTDNEQFF

V gene: TRBV18
CDR3 protein: CASSPGQDTEAFF

V gene: TRBV4-3
CDR3 protein: CASSQEGLAGIEQFF

V gene: TRBV25-1
CDR3 protein: CASSEHGGTDTGELFF

V gene: TRBV29-1
CDR3 protein: CSAETIYGYTF

V gene: TRBV19
CDR3 protein: CASSLIGQGSEQYF

V gene: TRBV29-1
CDR3 protein: CSVVRTSGARSYNEQFF

V gene: TRBV27
CDR3 protein: CASSLTGPNYGYTF

V gene: TRBV10-3
CDR3 protein: CAISESGQLTDTQYF

V gene: TRBV5-4
CDR3 protein: CASSWTSGRMSSSEQYF

V gene: TRBV4-1
CDR3 protein: CASLEGGGRDTQYF

V gene: TRBV7-9
CDR3 protein: CASSLKSGGRTEAFF

V gene: TRBV5-4
CDR3 protein: CASSHLWTSGNEQFF

V gene: TRBV4-2
CDR3 protein: CASSLLLGLAGQGETQYF

V gene: TRBV7-9
CDR3 protein: CASSLARETGADTQYF

V gene: TRBV7-7
CDR3 protein: CASSPRDRTTEAFF

V gene: TRBV12-2
CDR3 protein: CASPRGGSTYSNQPQHF

V gene: TRBV25-1
CDR3 protein: CASSDTGFHEQYF

V gene: TRBV10-3
CDR3 protein: CAISGDRVYGYTF

V gene: TRBV4-1
CDR3 protein: CASSQTENTEAFF

V gene: TRBV13
CDR3 protein: CASSSGTPSPLHF

V gene: TRBV7-8
CDR3 protein: CASSTGLAGGPTTGELFF

V gene: TRBV7-9
CDR3 protein: CASSSGRGATEAFF

V gene: TRBV25-1
CDR3 protein: CASSEVVAVNTGELFF

V gene: TRBV11-2
CDR3 protein: CASRLTGSPDTQYF

V gene: TRBV11-3
CDR3 protein: CASSLDIVGEQFF

V gene: TRBV9
CDR3 protein: CASSVVGGNTGELFF

V gene: TRBV18
CDR3 protein: CASSPLTGDAMNTEAFF

V gene: TRBV11-2
CDR3 protein: CASSPGQNSGNTIYF

V gene: TRBV6-6
CDR3 protein: CASRIFSGGALVEQYF

V gene: TRBV5-5
CDR3 protein: CASSPLGGEIYEQYF

V gene: TRBV2
CDR3 protein: CASSATGGFHEQFF

V gene: TRBV7-9
CDR3 protein: CASTQGSAGANVLTF

V gene: TRBV4-1
CDR3 protein: CASSQAGTARVTEAFF

V gene: TRBV5-4
CDR3 protein: CASSPVPGEKLFF

V gene: TRBV9
CDR3 protein: CASSLRGNSDEKLFF

V gene: TRBV6-5
CDR3 protein: CATKRGYEQYF

V gene: TRBV7-2
CDR3 protein: CASSAQTGVGWGYTF

V gene: TRBV5-6
CDR3 protein: CASSIGAQGRGYAETQYF

V gene: TRBV6-5
CDR3 protein: CASSPTGWRNIQYF

V gene: TRBV30
CDR3 protein: CAWRPGQYTEAFF

V gene: TRBV2
CDR3 protein: CASSEEALTTEAFF

V gene: TRBV2
CDR3 protein: CASSEGEVSYEQYF

V gene: TRBV6-1
CDR3 protein: CASASTGDQPQHF

V gene: TRBV2
CDR3 protein: CASNRRGTPYEQYF

V gene: TRBV6-6
CDR3 protein: CASSYSNRNGYTF

V gene: TRBV6-5
CDR3 protein: CASSPFVGEYNEQFF

V gene: TRBV7-9
CDR3 protein: CASSERGQETQYF

V gene: TRBV9
CDR3 protein: CASSEQTGPYEQYF

V gene: TRBV29-1
CDR3 protein: CSVEEGGQLVTYEQYF

V gene: TRBV28
CDR3 protein: CASSLILSGNTIYF